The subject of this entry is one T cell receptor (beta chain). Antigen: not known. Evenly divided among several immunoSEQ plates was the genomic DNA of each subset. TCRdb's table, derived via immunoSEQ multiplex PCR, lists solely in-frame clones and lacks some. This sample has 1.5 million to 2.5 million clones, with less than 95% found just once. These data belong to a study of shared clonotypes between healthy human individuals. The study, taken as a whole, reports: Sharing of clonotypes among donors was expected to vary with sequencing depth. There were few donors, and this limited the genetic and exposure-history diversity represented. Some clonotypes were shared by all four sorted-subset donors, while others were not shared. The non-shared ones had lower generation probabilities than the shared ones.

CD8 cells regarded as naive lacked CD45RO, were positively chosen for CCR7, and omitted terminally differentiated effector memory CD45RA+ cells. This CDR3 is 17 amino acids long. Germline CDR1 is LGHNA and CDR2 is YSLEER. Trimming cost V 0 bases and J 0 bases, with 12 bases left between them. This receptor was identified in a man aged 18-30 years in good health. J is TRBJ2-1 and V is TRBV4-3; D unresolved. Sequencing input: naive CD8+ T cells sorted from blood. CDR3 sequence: CASSQEFGPSSYNEQFF. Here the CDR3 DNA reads TGCGCCAGCAGCCAAGAGTTTGGTCCCAGCTCCTACAATGAGCAGTTCTTC.